This T cell receptor beta chain was identified during a study of cytomegalovirus exposure and HLA in healthy donors. Looking at the study overall: Ancestry clustering placed 81% of around 400 genotyped donors in the Caucasian-associated cluster.

Concerning this clone itself: What it binds is not known.

PCR primers comprised 60 Vbeta and 13 Jbeta primers. Profiled with immunoSEQ multiplex PCR; TCRdb holds only in-frame clones, not every one. The listing records 90,000 to 130,000 clones. General study results and limits: Sequencing likely produced, as an artifact, a cluster of highly shared sequence variants. When analyzed later, a missense DCLRE1C variant was found to be linked to TCR beta V- and J-gene trimming.

The J segment lost 2 bases and the V segment lost 6 bases, leaving 2 bases of the junction unmatched. Germline-derived CDR1 and CDR2 are MDHEN and SYDVKM. CDR3 size: 14 residues. The sample consisted of PBMCs. This receptor was taken from a man aged 25 to 45 in good health and CMV-seronegative. V is TRBV28 and J is TRBJ1-5, with 9 nucleotides matching TRBD1. CDR3 coding DNA: TGTGCCAGCAGCAGACAGGGGGGCAATCAGCCCCAGCATTTT. It is translated as CASSRQGGNQPQHF.